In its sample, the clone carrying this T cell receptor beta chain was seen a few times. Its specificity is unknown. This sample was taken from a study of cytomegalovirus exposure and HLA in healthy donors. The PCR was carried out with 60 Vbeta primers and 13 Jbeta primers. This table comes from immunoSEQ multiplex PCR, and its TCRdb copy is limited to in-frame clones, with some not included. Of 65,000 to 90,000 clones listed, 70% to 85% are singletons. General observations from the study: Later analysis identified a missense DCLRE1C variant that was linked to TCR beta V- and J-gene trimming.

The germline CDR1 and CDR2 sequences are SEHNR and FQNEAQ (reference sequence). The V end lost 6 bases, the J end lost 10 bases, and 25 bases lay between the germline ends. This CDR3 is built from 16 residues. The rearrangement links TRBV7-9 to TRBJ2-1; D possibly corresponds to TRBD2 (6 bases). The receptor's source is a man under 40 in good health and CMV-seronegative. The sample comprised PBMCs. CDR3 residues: CASRTSPTTLAGEQFF. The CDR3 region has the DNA TGTGCCAGCAGAACAAGTCCCACAACACTAGCCGGCGAGCAGTTCTTC. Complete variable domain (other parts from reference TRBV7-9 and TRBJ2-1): DTGVSQNPRHKITKRGQNVTFRCDPISEHNRLYWYRQTLGQGPEFLTYFQNEAQLEKSRLLSDRFSAERPKGSFSTLEIQRTEQGDSAMYLCASRTSPTTLAGEQFFGPGTRLTVL.